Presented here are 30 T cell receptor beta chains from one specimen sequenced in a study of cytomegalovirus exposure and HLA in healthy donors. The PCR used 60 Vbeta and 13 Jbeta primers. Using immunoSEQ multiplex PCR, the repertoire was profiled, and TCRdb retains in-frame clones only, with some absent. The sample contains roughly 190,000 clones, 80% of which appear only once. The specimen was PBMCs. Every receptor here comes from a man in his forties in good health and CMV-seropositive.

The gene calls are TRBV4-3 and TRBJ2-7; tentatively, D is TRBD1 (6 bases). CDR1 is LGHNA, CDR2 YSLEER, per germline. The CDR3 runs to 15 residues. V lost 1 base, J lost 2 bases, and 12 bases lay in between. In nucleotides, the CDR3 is TGCGCCAGCAGCCAAGGGAGACAGGTCGCCTACGAGCAGTACTTC. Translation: CASSQGRQVAYEQYF.

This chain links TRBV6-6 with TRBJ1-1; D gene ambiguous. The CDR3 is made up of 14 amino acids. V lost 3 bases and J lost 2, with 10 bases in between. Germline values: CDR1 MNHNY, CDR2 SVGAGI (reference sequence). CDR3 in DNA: TGTGCCAGCAGTTATTCTCGGTTAAACACTGAAGCTTTCTTT. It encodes CASSYSRLNTEAFF.

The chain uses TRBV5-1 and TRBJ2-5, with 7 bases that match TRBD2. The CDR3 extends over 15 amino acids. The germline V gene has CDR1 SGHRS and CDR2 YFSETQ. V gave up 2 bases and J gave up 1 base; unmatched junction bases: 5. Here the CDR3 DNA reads TGCGCCAGCAGCTTTCGGGGGGATTTCCAAGAGACCCAGTACTTC. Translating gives CASSFRGDFQETQYF.

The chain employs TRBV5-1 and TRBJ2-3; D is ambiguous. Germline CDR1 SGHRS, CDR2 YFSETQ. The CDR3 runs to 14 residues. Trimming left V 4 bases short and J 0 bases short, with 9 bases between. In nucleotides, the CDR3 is TGCGCCAGCAGCCCTCCAACTAGCACAGATACGCAGTATTTT. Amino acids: CASSPPTSTDTQYF.

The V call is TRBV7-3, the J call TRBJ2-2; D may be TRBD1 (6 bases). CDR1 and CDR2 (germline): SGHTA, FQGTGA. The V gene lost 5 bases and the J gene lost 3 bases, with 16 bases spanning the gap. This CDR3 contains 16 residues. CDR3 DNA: TGTGCCAGCAGCCAAGCGGACAGTCGTCACACCGGGGAGCTGTTTTTT. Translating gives CASSQADSRHTGELFF.

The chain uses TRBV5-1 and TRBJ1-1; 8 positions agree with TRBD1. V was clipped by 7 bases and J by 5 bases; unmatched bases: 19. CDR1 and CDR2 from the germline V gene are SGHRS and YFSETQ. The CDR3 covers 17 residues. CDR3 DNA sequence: TGCGCCAGCCCTGAAATCCCAGGGGGCAGATTGGATACTGAAGCTTTCTTT. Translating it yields CASPEIPGGRLDTEAFF.

CDR3 sequence: CASSNRTDLFSGFYYGYTF. In DNA form, the CDR3 reads TGTGCCAGCAGCAACCGGACAGACTTATTTTCCGGATTTTACTATGGCTACACCTTC. The V and J genes are TRBV5-6 and TRBJ1-2; possibly TRBD1 for D (6 bases). CDR1 is SGHDT, CDR2 YYEEEE, per germline. This CDR3 contains 19 residues. The ends were cut back, 4 bases at V and 3 bases at J, with 28 bases in the middle.

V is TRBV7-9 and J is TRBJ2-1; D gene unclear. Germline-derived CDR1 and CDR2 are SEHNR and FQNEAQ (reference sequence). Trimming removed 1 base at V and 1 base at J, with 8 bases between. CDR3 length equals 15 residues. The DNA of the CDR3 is TGTGCCAGCAGCTTAGGGGCTTCGTCCTACAATGAGCAGTTCTTC. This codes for CASSLGASSYNEQFF.

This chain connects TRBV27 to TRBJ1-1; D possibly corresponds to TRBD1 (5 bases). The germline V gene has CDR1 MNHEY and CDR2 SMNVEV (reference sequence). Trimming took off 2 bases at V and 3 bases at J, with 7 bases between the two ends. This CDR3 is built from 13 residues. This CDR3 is CASSLRGDTEAFF. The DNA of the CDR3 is TGTGCCAGCAGTTTACGGGGGGACACTGAAGCTTTCTTT.

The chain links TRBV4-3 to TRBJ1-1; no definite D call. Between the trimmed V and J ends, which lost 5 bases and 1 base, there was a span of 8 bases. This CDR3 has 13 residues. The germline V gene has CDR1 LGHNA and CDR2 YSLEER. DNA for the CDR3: TGCGCCAGCAGCTATCAGTCGAACACTGAAGCTTTCTTT. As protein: CASSYQSNTEAFF.

The CDR3 nucleotides read TGTGCCAGCAGCTTGGGGGACAGGGCCAATTCACCCCTCCACTTT. Its translation: CASSLGDRANSPLHF. V is TRBV5-4 and J is TRBJ1-6; 9 bases fit TRBD1. V lost 0 bases and J lost 7; bases outside the gene matches: 2. This CDR3 is 15 amino acids long. Looked up from germline, CDR1 is SGHNT and CDR2 is YYREEE (reference sequence).

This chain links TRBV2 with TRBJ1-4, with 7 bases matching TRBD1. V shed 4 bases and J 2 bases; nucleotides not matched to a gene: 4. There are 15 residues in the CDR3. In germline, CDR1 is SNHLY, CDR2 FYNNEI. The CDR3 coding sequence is TGTGCCAGCAGTGGGGGGACAGCCACTAATGAAAAACTGTTTTTT. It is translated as CASSGGTATNEKLFF.

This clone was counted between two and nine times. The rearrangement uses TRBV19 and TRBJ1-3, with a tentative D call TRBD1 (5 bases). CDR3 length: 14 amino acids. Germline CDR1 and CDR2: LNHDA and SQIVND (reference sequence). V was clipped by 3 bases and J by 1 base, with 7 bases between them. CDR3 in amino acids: CASSIGGSGNTIYF. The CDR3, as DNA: TGTGCCAGTAGTATCGGGGGATCTGGAAACACCATATATTTT.

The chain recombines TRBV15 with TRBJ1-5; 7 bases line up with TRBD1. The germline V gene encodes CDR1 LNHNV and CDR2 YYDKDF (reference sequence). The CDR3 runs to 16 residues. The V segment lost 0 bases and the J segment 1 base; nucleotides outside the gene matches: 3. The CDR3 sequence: CATSREDRDSNQPQHF. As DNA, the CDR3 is TGTGCCACCAGCAGAGAAGACAGGGACAGCAATCAGCCCCAGCATTTT.

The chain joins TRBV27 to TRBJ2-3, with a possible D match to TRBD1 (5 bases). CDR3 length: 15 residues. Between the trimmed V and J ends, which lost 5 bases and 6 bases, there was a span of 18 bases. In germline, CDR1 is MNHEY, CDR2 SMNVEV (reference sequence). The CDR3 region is CASSPPDPGIDTQYF. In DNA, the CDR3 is TGTGCCAGCAGTCCCCCGGACCCAGGGATCGATACGCAGTATTTT.

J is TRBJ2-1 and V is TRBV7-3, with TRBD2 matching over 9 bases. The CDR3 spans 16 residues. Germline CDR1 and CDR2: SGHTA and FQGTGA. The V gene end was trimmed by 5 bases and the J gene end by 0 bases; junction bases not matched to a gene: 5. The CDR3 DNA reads TGTGCCAGCAGCCGGGGAGCGGGGGGCTCCTACAATGAGCAGTTCTTC. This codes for CASSRGAGGSYNEQFF. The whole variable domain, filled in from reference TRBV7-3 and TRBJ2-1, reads GAGVSQTPSNKVTEKGKYVELRCDPISGHTALYWYRQSLGQGPEFLIYFQGTGAADDSGLPNDRFFAVRPEGSVSTLKIQRTERGDSAVYLCASSRGAGGSYNEQFFGPGTRLTVL.

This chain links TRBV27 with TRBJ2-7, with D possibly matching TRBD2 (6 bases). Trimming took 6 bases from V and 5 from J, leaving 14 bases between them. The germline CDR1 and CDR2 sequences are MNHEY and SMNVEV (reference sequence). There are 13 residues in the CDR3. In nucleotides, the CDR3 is TGTGCCAGCAGACCTGGGACTTTTCACGAGCAGTACTTC. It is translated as CASRPGTFHEQYF.

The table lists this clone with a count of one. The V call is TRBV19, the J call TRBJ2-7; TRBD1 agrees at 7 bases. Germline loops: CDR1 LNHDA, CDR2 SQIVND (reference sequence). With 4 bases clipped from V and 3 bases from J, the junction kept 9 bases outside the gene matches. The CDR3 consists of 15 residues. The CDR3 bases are TGTGCCAGTAGTAGAACCGGGACAGTGATCTACGAGCAGTACTTC. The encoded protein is CASSRTGTVIYEQYF.

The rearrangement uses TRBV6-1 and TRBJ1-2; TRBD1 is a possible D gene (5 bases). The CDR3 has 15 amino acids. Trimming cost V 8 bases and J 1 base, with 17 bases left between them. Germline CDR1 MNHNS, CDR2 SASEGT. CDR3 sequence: CASQGLMGGNYGYTF. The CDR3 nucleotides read TGTGCCAGCCAGGGACTGATGGGGGGTAACTATGGCTACACCTTC.

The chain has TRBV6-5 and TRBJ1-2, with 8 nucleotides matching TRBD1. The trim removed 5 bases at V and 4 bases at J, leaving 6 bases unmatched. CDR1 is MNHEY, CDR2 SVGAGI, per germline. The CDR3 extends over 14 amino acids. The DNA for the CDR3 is TGTGCCAGCAGTGGGACAGGAGCCACCTATGGCTACACCTTC. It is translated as CASSGTGATYGYTF.

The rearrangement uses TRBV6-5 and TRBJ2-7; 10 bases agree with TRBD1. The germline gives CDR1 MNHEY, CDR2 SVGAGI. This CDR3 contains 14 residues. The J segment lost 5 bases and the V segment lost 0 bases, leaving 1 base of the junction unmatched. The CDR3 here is CASSYSGTGDEQYF. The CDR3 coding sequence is TGTGCCAGCAGTTACTCCGGGACAGGGGACGAGCAGTACTTC.

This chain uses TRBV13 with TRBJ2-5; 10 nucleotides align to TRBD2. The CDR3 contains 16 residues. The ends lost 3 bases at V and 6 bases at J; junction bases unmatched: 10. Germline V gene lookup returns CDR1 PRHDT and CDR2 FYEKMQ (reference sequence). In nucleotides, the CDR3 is TGTGCCAGCAGCTTTGGGGGAAGCGGGGGGGCGAAGACCCAGTACTTC. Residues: CASSFGGSGGAKTQYF.

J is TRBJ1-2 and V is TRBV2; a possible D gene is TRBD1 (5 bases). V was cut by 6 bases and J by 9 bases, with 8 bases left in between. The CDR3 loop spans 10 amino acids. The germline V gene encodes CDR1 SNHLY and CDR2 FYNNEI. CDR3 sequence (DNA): TGTGCCAGCAGCAGGGATCGCTACACCTTC. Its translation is CASSRDRYTF.

CDR3 sequence (DNA): TGTGCCAGCAGTTGGGTCGGGGGAGCTGAGACCCAGTACTTC. It encodes CASSWVGGAETQYF. This sequence joins TRBV27 and TRBJ2-5, with a tentative D call TRBD2 (6 bases). Trimming left V 4 bases short and J 5 bases short, with 14 bases between. The CDR3 has 14 residues. CDR1 and CDR2 (germline): MNHEY, SMNVEV (reference sequence).

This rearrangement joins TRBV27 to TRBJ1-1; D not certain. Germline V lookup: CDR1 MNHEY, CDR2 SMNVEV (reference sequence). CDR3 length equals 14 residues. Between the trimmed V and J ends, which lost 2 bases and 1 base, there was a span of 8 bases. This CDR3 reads CASSLGAANTEAFF. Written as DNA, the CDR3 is TGTGCCAGCAGTTTAGGAGCGGCGAACACTGAAGCTTTCTTT.

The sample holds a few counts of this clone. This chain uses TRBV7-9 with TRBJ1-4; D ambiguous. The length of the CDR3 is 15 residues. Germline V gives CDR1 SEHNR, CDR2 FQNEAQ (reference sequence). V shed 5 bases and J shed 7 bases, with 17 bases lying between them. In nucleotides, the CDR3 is TGTGCCAGCAGCCATGGCCGGACTGGAGGTGAAAAACTGTTTTTT. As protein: CASSHGRTGGEKLFF.

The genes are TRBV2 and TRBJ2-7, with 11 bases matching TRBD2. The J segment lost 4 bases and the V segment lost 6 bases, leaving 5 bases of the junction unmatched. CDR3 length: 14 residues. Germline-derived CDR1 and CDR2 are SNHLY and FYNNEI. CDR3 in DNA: TGTGCCAGCAGCCCCGGGACTAGCGGTTACGAGCAGTACTTC. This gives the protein CASSPGTSGYEQYF.

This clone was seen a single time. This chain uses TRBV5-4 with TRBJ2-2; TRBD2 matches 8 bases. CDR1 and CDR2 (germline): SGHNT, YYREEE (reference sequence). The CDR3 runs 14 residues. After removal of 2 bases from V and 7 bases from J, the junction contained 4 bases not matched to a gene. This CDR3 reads CASSLLAAGGELFF. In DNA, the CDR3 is TGTGCCAGCAGCTTACTAGCGGCGGGCGGGGAGCTGTTTTTT.

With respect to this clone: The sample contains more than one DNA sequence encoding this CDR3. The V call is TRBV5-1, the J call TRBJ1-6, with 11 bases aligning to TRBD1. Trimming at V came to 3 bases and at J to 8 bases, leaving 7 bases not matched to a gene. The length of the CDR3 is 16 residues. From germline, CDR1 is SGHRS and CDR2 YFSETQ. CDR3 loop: CASSWGTGGPYSPLHF. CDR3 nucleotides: TGCGCCAGCAGCTGGGGGACAGGGGGACCCTATTCACCCCTCCACTTT.

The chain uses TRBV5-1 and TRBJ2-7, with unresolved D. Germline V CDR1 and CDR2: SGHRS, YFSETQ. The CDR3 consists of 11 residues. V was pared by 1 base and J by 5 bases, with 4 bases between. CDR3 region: CASSLSNEQYF. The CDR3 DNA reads TGCGCCAGCAGCTTGTCTAACGAGCAGTACTTC.